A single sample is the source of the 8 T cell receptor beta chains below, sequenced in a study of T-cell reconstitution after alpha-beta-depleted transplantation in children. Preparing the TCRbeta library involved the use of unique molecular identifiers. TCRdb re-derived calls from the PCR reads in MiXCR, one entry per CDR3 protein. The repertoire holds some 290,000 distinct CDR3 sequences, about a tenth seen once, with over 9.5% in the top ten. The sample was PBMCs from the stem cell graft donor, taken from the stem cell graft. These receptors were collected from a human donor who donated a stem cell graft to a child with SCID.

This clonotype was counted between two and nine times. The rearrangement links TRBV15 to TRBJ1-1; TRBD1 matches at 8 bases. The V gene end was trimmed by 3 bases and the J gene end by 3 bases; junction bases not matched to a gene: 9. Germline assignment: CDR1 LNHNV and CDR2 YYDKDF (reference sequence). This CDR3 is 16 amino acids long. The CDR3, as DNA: TGTGCCACCAGCAGTCCCGGGACAGGCCTCGACACTGAAGCTTTCTTT. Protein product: CATSSPGTGLDTEAFF.

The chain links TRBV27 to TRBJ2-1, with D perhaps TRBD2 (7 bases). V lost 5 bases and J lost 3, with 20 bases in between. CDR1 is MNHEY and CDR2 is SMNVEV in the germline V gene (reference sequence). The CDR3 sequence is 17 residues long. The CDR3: CASSLPPWGGRYNEQFF. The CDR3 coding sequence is TGTGCCAGCAGTCTTCCCCCTTGGGGGGGGCGCTACAATGAGCAGTTCTTC.

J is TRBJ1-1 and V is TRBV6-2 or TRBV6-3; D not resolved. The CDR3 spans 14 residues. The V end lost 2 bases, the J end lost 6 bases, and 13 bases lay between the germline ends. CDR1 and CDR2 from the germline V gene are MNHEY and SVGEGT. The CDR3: CASSYVPRLAEAFF. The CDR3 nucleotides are TGTGCCAGCAGTTACGTCCCCAGGCTCGCTGAAGCTTTCTTT.

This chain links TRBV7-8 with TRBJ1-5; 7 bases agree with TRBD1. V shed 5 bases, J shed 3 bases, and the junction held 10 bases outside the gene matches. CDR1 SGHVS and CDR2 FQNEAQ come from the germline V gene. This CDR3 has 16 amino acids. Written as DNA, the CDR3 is TGTGCCAGCAGCGAGTCCGGGACAGTTAACAATCAGCCCCAGCATTTT. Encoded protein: CASSESGTVNNQPQHF.

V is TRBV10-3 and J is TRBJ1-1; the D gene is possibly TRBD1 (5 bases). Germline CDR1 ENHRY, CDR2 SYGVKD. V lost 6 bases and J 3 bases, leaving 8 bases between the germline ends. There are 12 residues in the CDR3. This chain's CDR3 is CAIRLGDTEAFF. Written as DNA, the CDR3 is TGTGCCATCAGACTAGGGGACACTGAAGCTTTCTTT.

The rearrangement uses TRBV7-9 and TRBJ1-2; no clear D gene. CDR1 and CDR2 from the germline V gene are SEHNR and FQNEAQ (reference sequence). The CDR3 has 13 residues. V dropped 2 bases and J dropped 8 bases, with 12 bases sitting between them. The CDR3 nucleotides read TGTGCCAGCAGCTTATCGACGGAGACCGGCTACACCTTC. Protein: CASSLSTETGYTF.

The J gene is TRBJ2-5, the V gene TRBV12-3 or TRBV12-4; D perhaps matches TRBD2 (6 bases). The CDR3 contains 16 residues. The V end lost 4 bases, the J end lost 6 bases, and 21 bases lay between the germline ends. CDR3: CASSSPGTPGSQTQYF. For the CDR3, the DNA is TGTGCCAGCAGTTCTCCCGGGACTCCAGGATCGCAGACCCAGTACTTC.

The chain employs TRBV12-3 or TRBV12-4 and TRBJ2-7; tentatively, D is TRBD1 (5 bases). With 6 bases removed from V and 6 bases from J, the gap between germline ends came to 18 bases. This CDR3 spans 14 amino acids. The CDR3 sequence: CASSQLDNLGEQYF. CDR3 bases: TGTGCCAGCAGCCAGTTGGACAATCTAGGCGAGCAGTACTTC.